This T cell receptor beta chain is from a study of shared clonotypes between healthy human individuals. At the level of the study: CD8 memory received one plate per donor, CD8 naive two, CD4 memory three and CD4 naive three. Study results and caveats: Generation probabilities were higher for clonotypes shared across all four sorted-subset donors than for unshared ones.

The germline V gene encodes CDR1 KGHSH and CDR2 LQKENI. The CDR3 sequence is 14 residues long. J was trimmed by 0 bases and V by 2 bases; bases with no gene match: 0. This clone turned up a few times. Its antigen is unknown. The identical CDR3 is also encoded by other nucleotide sequences in the sample. Every contributor of samples was a Caucasian grown-up residing in Nashville, Tennessee. Authors' processing steps: In the immunoSEQ data, sequences were junction-only and lacked quality scores, so filtering differed. Clones were sequenced by immunoSEQ multiplex PCR, and TCRdb holds only the in-frame ones, with some missing. The V and J calls and clone size were taken over from that table, and D and trimming were inferred from the DNA. Of 2 million to 3 million clones listed, under 95% were seen once; the top ten hold approximately 0.35%.

Sequenced material: naive CD4+ T cells from PBMCs. Subset denoted: CD45RA+ positively selected. The chain combines TRBV18 with TRBJ1-1; TRBD1 agrees at 7 bases. This clonotype was obtained from a man between 18 and 29 years old in good health. Some clones in this sample may be carry-over from other donors' samples. The DNA of the CDR3 is TGTGCCAGCTCACCAGACAGGGTGAACACTGAAGCTTTCTTT. Its protein product is CASSPDRVNTEAFF. Full variable domain (missing parts from reference TRBV18 and TRBJ1-1): NAGVMQNPRHLVRRRGQEARLRCSPMKGHSHVYWYRQLPEEGLKFMVYLQKENIIDESGMPKERFSAEFPKEGPSILRIQQVVRGDSAAYFCASSPDRVNTEAFFGQGTRLTVV.